Below, 27 T cell receptor beta chains from the same sample are listed, as sequenced in a study of cytomegalovirus exposure and HLA in healthy donors. Amplification used 60 Vbeta primers and 13 Jbeta primers. Data came from immunoSEQ multiplex PCR; TCRdb stores just in-frame clones and leaves some out. The sample includes 150,000 to 200,000 clones, 75% to 85% of them seen just once. Sequencing was performed on PBMCs. All receptors derive from a woman between 50 and 59 years old in good health and CMV-seronegative.

The rearrangement joins TRBV20-1 to TRBJ1-2; 7 bases match TRBD1. V dropped 4 bases and J dropped 6; count of bases not matched to a gene: 2. This CDR3 is built from 11 residues. The germline gives CDR1 DFQATT, CDR2 SNEGSKA (reference sequence). CDR3 sequence (DNA): TGCAGTGCTAAAGACAGGGATGGCTACACCTTC. Amino acids: CSAKDRDGYTF.

This chain uses TRBV11-1 with TRBJ1-1, with no clear D. The length of the CDR3 is 16 residues. Germline-derived CDR1 and CDR2 are SGHAT and FQDESV (reference sequence). V was pared by 1 base and J by 0 bases, with 12 bases between. For the CDR3, the DNA is TGTGCCAGCAGCTTAGAAGTGAACAGACTGAACACTGAAGCTTTCTTT. Its translation: CASSLEVNRLNTEAFF.

This chain links TRBV19 with TRBJ1-5; TRBD1 agrees at 9 bases. Looked up from germline, CDR1 is LNHDA and CDR2 is SQIVND (reference sequence). Germline trimming cut 6 bases from V and 2 bases from J; bases unmatched to any gene: 5. The CDR3 length is 15 residues. The CDR3 DNA is TGTGCCAGTAGAACGGACAGGGGAGGCAATCAGCCCCAGCATTTT. Encoded protein: CASRTDRGGNQPQHF. The variable domain in full, with the rest retrieved from reference TRBV19 and TRBJ1-5, is DGGITQSPKYLFRKEGQNVTLSCEQNLNHDAMYWYRQDPGQGLRLIYYSQIVNDFQKGDIAEGYSVSREKKESFPLTVTSAQKNPTAFYLCASRTDRGGNQPQHFGDGTRLSIL.

The chain carries TRBV4-3 and TRBJ2-5, with D possibly being TRBD1 (6 bases). The J call is uncertain, as TRBJ2-7 better fits the DNA end. The CDR3 totals 14 residues. Germline CDR1 and CDR2: LGHNA and YSLEER. CDR3 region: CASSYDRLSYEQYF. DNA of the CDR3: TGCGCCAGCAGCTACGACAGGCTCTCCTACGAGCAGTACTTC.

The V and J genes are TRBV6-4 and TRBJ2-2; TRBD2 matches 9 bases. V gave up 6 bases and J gave up 4 bases; unmatched junction bases: 12. The length of the CDR3 is 17 residues. Germline V lookup: CDR1 MRHNA, CDR2 SNTAGT. The CDR3 sequence: CASRRLASGTGTGELFF. CDR3 in DNA: TGTGCCAGCAGAAGATTGGCTAGCGGGACGGGCACCGGGGAGCTGTTTTTT.

The rearrangement links TRBV15 to TRBJ1-6; D is undetermined. There are 13 residues in the CDR3. V was trimmed by 1 base and J by 7 bases, leaving 5 bases between them. Germline V gene data show CDR1 as LNHNV and CDR2 as YYDKDF (reference sequence). The CDR3 nucleotides are TGTGCCACCAGCAGAGGGGCGAATTCACCCCTCCACTTT. Translation gives CATSRGANSPLHF.

The chain uses TRBV28 and TRBJ2-5; 7 bases fit TRBD1. The J call may be mistaken, given a closer DNA end match to TRBJ2-7. This CDR3 comprises 13 residues. From germline, CDR1 is MDHEN and CDR2 SYDVKM. CDR3: CASKGQNSYEQYF. The CDR3 DNA reads as TGTGCCAGCAAGGGACAGAACTCCTACGAGCAGTACTTC.

The V call is TRBV19, the J call TRBJ1-2, with D maybe TRBD1 (5 bases). The V end lost 6 bases, the J end lost 0 bases, and 14 bases lay between the germline ends. The CDR3 loop spans 15 amino acids. CDR1 and CDR2 from the germline V gene are LNHDA and SQIVND (reference sequence). The CDR3, as DNA: TGTGCCAGTAGCACGTCGCGGGGACCTAACTATGGCTACACCTTC. It is translated as CASSTSRGPNYGYTF.

In DNA form, the CDR3 reads TGTGCCAGCGCAGGTGGGGGCAGGGCCCATATGAACACTGAAGCTTTCTTT. Translation: CASAGGGRAHMNTEAFF. This chain joins TRBV5-6 and TRBJ1-1; tentatively, D is TRBD1 (6 bases). This CDR3 is built from 17 residues. From germline, CDR1 is SGHDT and CDR2 YYEEEE. Trimming removed 7 bases from V and 0 bases from J, with 22 bases in between.

V is TRBV2 and J is TRBJ1-1; 10 bases align to TRBD1. With 4 bases clipped from V and 8 bases from J, the junction kept 4 bases outside the gene matches. The length of the CDR3 is 13 residues. Germline CDR1 reads SNHLY; CDR2 reads FYNNEI. In nucleotides, the CDR3 is TGTGCCAGCAGTGGGGACAGGGGCAAGGAAGCTTTCTTT. This codes for CASSGDRGKEAFF.

A single count supports this clone. A read error may account for a junction end that differs from germline. V and J are TRBV7-2 and TRBJ1-2; the D is unclear. The CDR3 sequence is 11 residues long. Germline CDR1 and CDR2: SGHTA and FQGNSA. CDR3: CASSQNYDYTF. The CDR3, as DNA: TGTGCCAGCAGCCAGAACTATGACTACACCTTC.

In this sample, this clone turned up once. The rearrangement joins TRBV19 to TRBJ2-7, with 8 positions matching TRBD1. Germline-derived CDR1 and CDR2 are LNHDA and SQIVND (reference sequence). CDR3 length: 13 residues. V lost 4 bases and J lost 5; bases outside the gene matches: 4. Here the CDR3 DNA reads TGTGCCAGTAGTAGGGCAGGGGGCCACGAGCAGTACTTC. Translating it yields CASSRAGGHEQYF.

This clone appeared a few times. V gene TRBV7-2 combines with J gene TRBJ2-2; D is ambiguous. The length of the CDR3 is 14 residues. CDR1 and CDR2 from the germline V gene are SGHTA and FQGNSA. Trimming removed 5 bases from V and 6 bases from J, with 13 bases in between. The CDR3: CASSIHARAGELFF. Written as DNA, the CDR3 is TGTGCCAGCAGCATCCATGCTCGGGCCGGGGAGCTGTTTTTT.

The chain joins TRBV6-5 to TRBJ1-3; 10 bases are shared with TRBD1. The CDR3 contains 13 residues. V trimming: 4 bases; J trimming: 7 bases; junction bases outside the gene matches: 1. The germline V gene encodes CDR1 MNHEY and CDR2 SVGAGI. CDR3 sequence: CASSWTGGNTIYF. The CDR3 DNA sequence: TGTGCCAGCAGTTGGACAGGGGGTAACACCATATATTTT.

The V call is TRBV4-1, the J call TRBJ2-7, with 8 bases that match TRBD2. Germline V gives CDR1 MGHRA, CDR2 YSYEKL. Unmatched junction bases numbered 12, after V lost 0 bases and J lost 5 bases. The CDR3 sequence is 17 residues long. CDR3 sequence reads: CASSQDLRSGRKNEQYF. For the CDR3, the DNA is TGCGCCAGCAGCCAAGATTTGAGGAGCGGGAGAAAGAACGAGCAGTACTTC.

This chain's CDR3 is CASSQDGTRNNSPLHF. The CDR3 nucleotides are TGCGCCAGCAGCCAAGATGGGACAAGGAATAATTCACCCCTCCACTTT. The chain uses TRBV4-3 and TRBJ1-6, with D perhaps matching TRBD1 (6 bases). The germline gives CDR1 LGHNA, CDR2 YSLEER. V dropped 0 bases and J dropped 5 bases, with 11 bases sitting between them. This CDR3 comprises 16 residues.

The V call is TRBV6-5, the J call TRBJ2-1; 13 bases align to TRBD2. With 2 bases clipped from V and 5 bases from J, the junction kept 3 bases outside the gene matches. Germline loops: CDR1 MNHEY, CDR2 SVGAGI. This CDR3 contains 16 residues. CDR3 sequence reads: CASSYRTSGRNNEQFF. CDR3 DNA sequence: TGTGCCAGCAGTTACCGGACTAGCGGGAGAAACAATGAGCAGTTCTTC.

This chain links TRBV5-5 with TRBJ1-1; possible D gene TRBD1, 5 bases. The CDR3 consists of 16 residues. Germline CDR1 is SGHKS and CDR2 is YYEKEE (reference sequence). Trimming took off 1 base at V and 3 bases at J, with 16 bases between the two ends. CDR3 loop: CASSLRVGAADTEAFF. The CDR3 nucleotides read TGTGCCAGCAGCTTGAGGGTTGGGGCGGCGGACACTGAAGCTTTCTTT.

This clone came up once. The rearrangement joins TRBV30 to TRBJ2-6, with a weak D call TRBD2 (6 bases). This CDR3 is built from 17 residues. Germline V gene data show CDR1 as GTSNPN and CDR2 as SVGIG (reference sequence). V shed 0 bases and J shed 1 base, with 13 bases lying between them. The CDR3 loop reads CAWSVVGLGSGANVLTF. CDR3 nucleotide sequence: TGTGCCTGGAGTGTCGTGGGACTCGGGTCTGGGGCCAACGTCCTGACTTTC.

V usage is TRBV29-1 and J usage is TRBJ2-5; 9 nucleotides line up with TRBD1. With V trimmed by 3 bases and J by 4 bases, 12 bases remained unmatched. The CDR3 runs 16 residues. CDR1 SQVTM and CDR2 ANQGSEA come from the germline V gene. CDR3 region: CSVEAGTGLYSETQYF. The CDR3 nucleotides read TGCAGCGTTGAGGCCGGGACAGGGTTATACTCAGAGACCCAGTACTTC.

This chain connects TRBV19 to TRBJ2-5; D may be TRBD2 (5 bases). The CDR3 covers 12 residues. Trimming took 2 bases from V and 5 from J, leaving 6 bases between them. Germline CDR1 is LNHDA and CDR2 is SQIVND (reference sequence). The CDR3 reads CASSITGETQYF. The CDR3 nucleotides read TGTGCCAGTAGTATAACGGGGGAGACCCAGTACTTC.

This chain links TRBV9 with TRBJ2-5; 9 nucleotides align to TRBD1. The J call is doubtful: the DNA matches TRBJ2-7 better. Germline CDR1 and CDR2: SGDLS and YYNGEE. The CDR3 extends over 16 amino acids. CDR3 coding DNA: TGTGCCAGCAGCCCAAAGGGGACAGGGCCCACCTACGAGCAGTACTTC. This codes for CASSPKGTGPTYEQYF.

The CDR3 spells CASSEASGGYYGYTF. CDR3 sequence (DNA): TGTGCCAGCAGTGAAGCTTCGGGAGGATACTATGGCTACACCTTC. The genes are TRBV6-1 and TRBJ1-2; no clear D. Trimming cost V 0 bases and J 3 bases, with 11 bases left between them. The germline CDR1 and CDR2 sequences are MNHNS and SASEGT. CDR3 length: 15 amino acids.

A few counts support this clone. The rearrangement links TRBV7-8 to TRBJ2-1, with 9 bases aligning to TRBD2. CDR1 and CDR2 (germline): SGHVS, FQNEAQ. Unmatched junction bases numbered 7, after V lost 3 bases and J lost 4 bases. The CDR3 extends over 16 amino acids. The CDR3, as DNA: TGTGCCAGCAGCTTCGGGCGGGGGGGCAATTACAATGAGCAGTTCTTC. It translates to CASSFGRGGNYNEQFF.

The V and J genes are TRBV18 and TRBJ2-2, with 9 bases identical to TRBD1. The CDR3 is made up of 14 amino acids. The germline V gene has CDR1 KGHSH and CDR2 LQKENI. After removal of 8 bases from V and 4 bases from J, the junction contained 5 bases not matched to a gene. The CDR3 sequence is CASDRQGGTGELFF. DNA of the CDR3: TGTGCCAGCGACAGACAGGGGGGCACCGGGGAGCTGTTTTTT.

A single count supports this clone. This chain uses TRBV6-5 with TRBJ1-3, with D maybe TRBD1 (6 bases). The V end lost 6 bases, the J end lost 0 bases, and 9 bases lay between the germline ends. Germline values: CDR1 MNHEY, CDR2 SVGAGI. There are 14 residues in the CDR3. This CDR3 reads CASRKQGSGNTIYF. The CDR3 DNA is TGTGCCAGCAGGAAACAGGGCTCTGGAAACACCATATATTTT.

J is TRBJ1-5 and V is TRBV7-8; TRBD1 aligns across 9 bases. Germline V gives CDR1 SGHVS, CDR2 FQNEAQ. Trimming took 3 bases from V and 3 from J; bases not matched to a gene: 3. The CDR3 extends over 15 amino acids. The CDR3 spells CASSLGQGNNQPQHF. In DNA form, the CDR3 reads TGTGCCAGCAGCTTGGGACAGGGAAACAATCAGCCCCAGCATTTT.